This is a list of T cell receptor beta chains from one sample in a study of cytomegalovirus exposure and HLA in healthy donors. Profiling relied on immunoSEQ multiplex PCR, and the TCRdb table lists in-frame clones only, not all of them. The table records about 120,000 clones, approximately 74% of them present only once. The sequencing sample was made of PBMCs. Every receptor here comes from a man in his forties in good health and CMV-seropositive. CDR3s include the opening cysteine and the closing phenylalanine or tryptophan. Fields, in order: D gene, V gene, J gene, clone size, CDR3 DNA, CDR3 protein. A D gene is named only where the DNA matches it firmly. Part of the rows lack a size; the others show once, few, many or a class for expanded clones.

NA,TRBV7-9,TRBJ2-5,NA,TGTGCCAGCAGCTTAGATTGGGGGACTCCAGAGACCCAGTACTTC,CASSLDWGTPETQYF
TRBD1,TRBV18,TRBJ2-3,NA,TGTGCCAGCTCACCATCTACGGGACAGGGGGGAGATACGCAGTATTTT,CASSPSTGQGGDTQYF
TRBD1,TRBV5-6,TRBJ2-7,few,TGTGCCAGCAGCGACCTTGGGTGGGACAGCTCCTACGAGCAGTACTTC,CASSDLGWDSSYEQYF
NA,TRBV27,TRBJ1-5,NA,TGTGCCAGCAGTTCCCACCCGGACAGATATAGCAATCAGCCCCAGCATTTT,CASSSHPDRYSNQPQHF
NA,TRBV7-2,TRBJ1-1,NA,TGTGCCAGCAGCCAGGGGTTCACTGAAGCTTTCTTT,CASSQGFTEAFF
NA,TRBV27,TRBJ2-7,NA,TGTGCCAGCAGTTTCGTACCCCGTACGGCCTACGAGCAGTACTTC,CASSFVPRTAYEQYF
TRBD2,TRBV15,TRBJ2-3,once,TGTGCCACCAGCGGAGTTACTAGCGGTCACACAGATACGCAGTATTTT,CATSGVTSGHTDTQYF
TRBD2,TRBV7-3,TRBJ2-1,NA,TGTGCCAGCAGCTCCGCAGGACTAGCGGGAGTGAGGGAGCAGTTCTTC,CASSSAGLAGVREQFF
TRBD2,TRBV11-2,TRBJ2-3,NA,TGTGCCAGCAGCTTAAGAGATACGGGAGGAAGCACAGATACGCAGTATTTT,CASSLRDTGGSTDTQYF
TRBD1,TRBV29-1,TRBJ2-3,NA,TGCAGCGTTGAAGATCCGGACAGGGCCGATACGCAGTATTTT,CSVEDPDRADTQYF
TRBD1,TRBV5-1,TRBJ1-2,NA,TGCGCCAGCAGCTTCTGGACAGGGGATGGCTACACCTTC,CASSFWTGDGYTF
TRBD1,TRBV7-2,TRBJ2-7,NA,TGTGCCTTTCGGGACAGCCACGAGCAGTACTTC,CAFRDSHEQYF
TRBD1,TRBV2,TRBJ1-1,NA,TGTGCCAGTAATACAGGGGGCGGGGGCACTGAAGCTTTCTTT,CASNTGGGGTEAFF
NA,TRBV5-1,TRBJ2-7,few,TGCGCCAGCAGCTTGGGTAGTAGCTACGAGCAGTACTTC,CASSLGSSYEQYF
NA,TRBV9,TRBJ2-3,NA,TGTGCCAGCAGCGTAGGGTCACTAGTAGTCACAGATACGCAGTATTTT,CASSVGSLVVTDTQYF
NA,TRBV27,TRBJ1-1,once,TGTGCCAGCAGTTTAGAGGTAGGGGGTACTGAAGCTTTCTTT,CASSLEVGGTEAFF
TRBD2,TRBV27,TRBJ2-7,NA,TGTGCCAGCAGTTTAGGACTAGCGGGAGTTCACGAGCAGTACTTC,CASSLGLAGVHEQYF
TRBD2,TRBV2,TRBJ2-2,NA,TGTGCCAGCAGCCGGAACTCGGGAGGGGTTTCCGGGGAGCTGTTTTTT,CASSRNSGGVSGELFF
NA,TRBV28,TRBJ2-3,NA,TGTGCCAGCAGTTTAGGGCCCCCGGTCACAGGGTACACAGATACGCAGTATTTT,CASSLGPPVTGYTDTQYF
TRBD2,TRBV5-6,TRBJ2-7,few,TGTGCCAGCAGCCTGGGTCTAGCGGGTGGGAACGAGCAGTACTTC,CASSLGLAGGNEQYF
TRBD1,TRBV5-6,TRBJ1-6,NA,TGTGCCAGCAGCTTAACTGGGACAGGGAATTCACCCCTCCACTTT,CASSLTGTGNSPLHF
NA,TRBV7-8,TRBJ2-3,NA,TGTGCCAGCAGCTTAGCGGCTCTCTTCGTGGCTACAGATACGCAGTATTTT,CASSLAALFVATDTQYF
NA,TRBV5-1,TRBJ2-3,once,TGCGCCAGCAGCTTGGCCTTGGGGCGCGAAGATACGCAGTATTTT,CASSLALGREDTQYF
NA,TRBV11-2,TRBJ2-1,NA,TGTGCCAGCAGGTCGGGGTTCGGTTACAATGAGCAGTTCTTC,CASRSGFGYNEQFF
NA,TRBV6-5,TRBJ2-2,NA,TGTGCCAGTTCGGTGTTTGGTGCCGTGGCCGGGGAGCTGTTTTTT,CASSVFGAVAGELFF
TRBD1,TRBV15,TRBJ1-2,NA,TGTGCCACCAGCAGAGATGGGACAGGGAATTATGGCTACACCTTC,CATSRDGTGNYGYTF
NA,TRBV15,TRBJ2-3,few,TGTGCCACCAGCAGAGGGCGGACAGATACGCAGTATTTT,CATSRGRTDTQYF
NA,TRBV27,TRBJ2-7,NA,TGTGCCAGCAGTTTATCGATAACCGGGGGCTCCTACGAGCAGTACTTC,CASSLSITGGSYEQYF
TRBD1,TRBV5-5,TRBJ1-2,NA,TGTGCCAGCAGCTTGGCCGACAGGGCCTATGGCTACACCTTC,CASSLADRAYGYTF